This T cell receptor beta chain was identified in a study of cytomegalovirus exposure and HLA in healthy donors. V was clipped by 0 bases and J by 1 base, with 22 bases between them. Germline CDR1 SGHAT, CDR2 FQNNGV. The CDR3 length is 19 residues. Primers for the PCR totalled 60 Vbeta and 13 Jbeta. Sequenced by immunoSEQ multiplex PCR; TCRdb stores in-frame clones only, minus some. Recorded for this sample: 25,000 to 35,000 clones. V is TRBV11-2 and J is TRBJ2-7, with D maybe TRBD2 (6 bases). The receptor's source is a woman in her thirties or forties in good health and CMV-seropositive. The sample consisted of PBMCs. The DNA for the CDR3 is TGTGCCAGCAGCTTAGACCCAGCGGGCAGGCGGACCACTTCCTACGAGCAGTACTTC. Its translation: CASSLDPAGRRTTSYEQYF.